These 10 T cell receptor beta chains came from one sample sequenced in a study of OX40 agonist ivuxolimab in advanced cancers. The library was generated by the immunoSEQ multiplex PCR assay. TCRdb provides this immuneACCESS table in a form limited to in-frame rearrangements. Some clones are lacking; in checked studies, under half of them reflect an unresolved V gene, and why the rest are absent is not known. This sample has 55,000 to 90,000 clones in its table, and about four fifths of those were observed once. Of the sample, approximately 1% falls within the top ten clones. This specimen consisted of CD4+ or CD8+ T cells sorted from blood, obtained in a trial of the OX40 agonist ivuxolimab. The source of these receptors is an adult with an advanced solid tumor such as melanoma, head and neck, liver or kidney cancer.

The CDR3 DNA reads TGCGCCAGCAGCTTGGGTCAGGTCAACTCCTACAATGAGCAGTTCTTC. It codes for CASSLGQVNSYNEQFF. The chain joins TRBV5-1 to TRBJ2-1; no firm D call. CDR3 length: 16 residues. Germline values: CDR1 SGHRS, CDR2 YFSETQ. The germline V and J ends were trimmed by 0 bases and 0 bases, with 10 bases remaining between them.

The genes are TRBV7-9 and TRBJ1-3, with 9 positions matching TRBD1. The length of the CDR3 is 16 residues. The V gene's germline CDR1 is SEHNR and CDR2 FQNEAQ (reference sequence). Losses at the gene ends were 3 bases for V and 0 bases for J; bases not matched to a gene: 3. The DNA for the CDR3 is TGTGCCAGCAGCTTGGGACAGGGCGACTCTGGAAACACCATATATTTT. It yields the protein CASSLGQGDSGNTIYF.

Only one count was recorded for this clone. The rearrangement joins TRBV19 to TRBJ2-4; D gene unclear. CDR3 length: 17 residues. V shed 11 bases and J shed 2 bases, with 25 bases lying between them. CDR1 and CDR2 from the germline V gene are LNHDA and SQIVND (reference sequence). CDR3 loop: CASHGPSIFSTKNIQYF. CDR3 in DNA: TGTGCCTCTCATGGCCCGAGTATCTTCTCCACCAAAAACATTCAGTACTTC.

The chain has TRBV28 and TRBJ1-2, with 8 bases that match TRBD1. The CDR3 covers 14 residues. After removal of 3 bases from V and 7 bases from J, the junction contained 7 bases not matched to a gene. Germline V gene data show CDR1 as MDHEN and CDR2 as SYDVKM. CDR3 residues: CASSFRGQAPGYTF. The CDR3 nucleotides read TGTGCCAGCAGTTTCCGGGGACAGGCGCCTGGCTACACCTTC.

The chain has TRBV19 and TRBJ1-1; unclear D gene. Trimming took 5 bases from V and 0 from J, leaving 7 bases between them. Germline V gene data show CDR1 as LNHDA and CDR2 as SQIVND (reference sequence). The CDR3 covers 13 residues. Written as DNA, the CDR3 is TGTGCCAGTAGTGCTCTCATGAACACTGAAGCTTTCTTT. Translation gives CASSALMNTEAFF.

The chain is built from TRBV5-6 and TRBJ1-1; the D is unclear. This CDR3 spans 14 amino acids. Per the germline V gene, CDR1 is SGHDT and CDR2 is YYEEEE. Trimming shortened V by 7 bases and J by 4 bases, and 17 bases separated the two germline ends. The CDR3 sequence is CASGPSDGATEAFF. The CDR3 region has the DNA TGTGCCAGCGGCCCCTCCGATGGAGCCACTGAAGCTTTCTTT.

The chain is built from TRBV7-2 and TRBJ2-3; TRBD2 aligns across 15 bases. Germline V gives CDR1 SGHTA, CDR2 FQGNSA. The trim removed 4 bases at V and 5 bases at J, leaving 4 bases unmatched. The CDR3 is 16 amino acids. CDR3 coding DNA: TGTGCCAGCAGCTCCGGACTAGCGGGGGGGGGAGATACGCAGTATTTT. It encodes CASSSGLAGGGDTQYF.

In nucleotides, the CDR3 is TGTGCCAGCAGCTTGTTCAGGGTATCCAATCAGCCCCAGCATTTT. Residues: CASSLFRVSNQPQHF. The chain combines TRBV5-6 with TRBJ1-5; the D gene is possibly TRBD1 (5 bases). The CDR3 sequence is 15 residues long. The germline V gene encodes CDR1 SGHDT and CDR2 YYEEEE. V lost 1 base and J lost 3, with 11 bases in between.

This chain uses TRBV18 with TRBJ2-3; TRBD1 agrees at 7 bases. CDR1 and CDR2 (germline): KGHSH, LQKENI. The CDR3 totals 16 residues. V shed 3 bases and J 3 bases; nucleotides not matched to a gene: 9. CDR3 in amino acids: CASSPLAIQGTDTQYF. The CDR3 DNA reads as TGTGCCAGCTCACCTTTAGCAATACAGGGGACAGATACGCAGTATTTT.

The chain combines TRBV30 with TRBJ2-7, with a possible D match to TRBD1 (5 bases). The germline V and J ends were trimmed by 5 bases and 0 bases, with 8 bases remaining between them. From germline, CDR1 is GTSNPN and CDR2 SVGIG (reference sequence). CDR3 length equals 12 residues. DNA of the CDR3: TGTGCCTGGGGGGCTAGCTCCTACGAGCAGTACTTC. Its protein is CAWGASSYEQYF.